This section outlines one TCR beta chain sequence together with its context. This sample is drawn from a study of blood T cell repertoires in COVID-19. In the original workflow: Reference gene primer amplification gave estimated nucleated cell counts. Only in-frame clones appear in the TCRdb table, and some are missing; sequencing was by immunoSEQ multiplex PCR. V and J calls and clone size are as listed in that table; D and trimming were resolved from the DNA. The sample holds roughly 100,000 clones, 86% seen once. Germline lookup yields CDR1 SGHKS and CDR2 YYEKEE (reference sequence). The CDR3 consists of 16 residues. V lost 4 bases, J lost 0 bases, and 8 bases stayed unmatched.

The sequencing input was peripheral blood. This chain joins TRBV5-5 and TRBJ2-3; 7 bases are a match to TRBD2. The receptor was derived from a human donor in a cohort sampled during active COVID-19. The CDR3, as DNA: TGTGCCAGCAGCACCCGACTAGCCATCAGCACAGATACGCAGTATTTT. The encoded protein is CASSTRLAISTDTQYF.